This TCR beta chain was recovered during a study of T cells expressing NK-cell markers. The V gene's germline CDR1 is KGHSH and CDR2 LQKENI. The CDR3 extends over 15 amino acids. Using the 5' RACE reads, TCRdb records one entry per CDR3 protein without DNA. This sample's table reports some 150,000 distinct CDR3 sequences. This receptor was taken from a woman between 45 and 60 years old in good health. The chain combines TRBV18 with TRBJ1-5; TCRdb's D call of TRBD1 is untestable without DNA. Input material: blood T cells: a sorted CD56 or NKG2C T cell subset, CD4+ or CD8+ T cells, or bulk PBMC T cells (not recorded which). The CDR3 sequence: CASSPRDRGEEPQHF.